A selection of T cell receptor beta chains follows, all from one sample in a study of radiotherapy plus CTLA-4 blockade in lung cancer. Data came from immunoSEQ multiplex PCR; TCRdb stores just in-frame clones and leaves some out. This sample has about 120,000 clones, with 75% to 80% found just once. The sequencing used peripheral blood, collected from a patient treated with radiotherapy plus ipilimumab. Receptors were obtained from a human donor with non-small cell lung cancer who had a partial response to radiotherapy plus ipilimumab. CDR3s include the opening cysteine and the closing phenylalanine or tryptophan. A D gene is named only where the DNA matches it firmly. Only part of the rows carry a size: once, few, many, or a class if the clone is expanded.

j_gene: TRBJ2-1; d_gene: TRBD2; abundance: few; v_gene: TRBV6-1; CDR3nt: TGTGCCAGCAGGCCGAGTAGCGGGAGTGGCGGTGAGCAGTTCTTC; CDR3aa: CASRPSSGSGGEQFF
j_gene: TRBJ2-1; d_gene: NA; abundance: NA; v_gene: TRBV29-1; CDR3nt: TGCAGCGTACTCCGACCCCGCCAGGGCTTTGTACACAATGAGCAGTTCTTC; CDR3aa: CSVLRPRQGFVHNEQFF
j_gene: TRBJ1-1; d_gene: NA; abundance: NA; v_gene: TRBV7-9; CDR3nt: TGTGCCAACAGCTTGAGGGACACTGAAGCTTTCTTT; CDR3aa: CANSLRDTEAFF
j_gene: TRBJ2-3; d_gene: TRBD2; abundance: once; v_gene: TRBV5-1; CDR3nt: TGCGCCAGCAGCTTGGTTGCGGCGGGAGCCTCCGATACGCAGTATTTT; CDR3aa: CASSLVAAGASDTQYF
j_gene: TRBJ2-7; d_gene: TRBD1; abundance: NA; v_gene: TRBV15; CDR3nt: TGTGCCACCAGCAGAGGAACGATAAGGACAGGGGCTGCGCAGTACTTC; CDR3aa: CATSRGTIRTGAAQYF
j_gene: TRBJ2-5; d_gene: TRBD1; abundance: NA; v_gene: TRBV5-4; CDR3nt: TGTGCCAGCAGCTTGCGACAGGGAAGAGAGACCCAGTACTTC; CDR3aa: CASSLRQGRETQYF
j_gene: TRBJ2-3; d_gene: TRBD2; abundance: NA; v_gene: TRBV6-5; CDR3nt: TGTGCCAGCAGCAAGACTAGCACCACAGATACGCAGTATTTT; CDR3aa: CASSKTSTTDTQYF
j_gene: TRBJ2-1; d_gene: NA; abundance: NA; v_gene: TRBV4-1; CDR3nt: TGCGCCAGCAGACAGGAGGGAGCGCTTTCTTACAATGAGCAGTTCTTC; CDR3aa: CASRQEGALSYNEQFF
j_gene: TRBJ1-2; d_gene: TRBD1; abundance: NA; v_gene: TRBV6-1; CDR3nt: TGTGCCAGCACCGCGGGGACAGCCTATGGCTACACCTTC; CDR3aa: CASTAGTAYGYTF
j_gene: TRBJ2-1; d_gene: TRBD1; abundance: NA; v_gene: TRBV27; CDR3nt: TGTGCCAGCAGTTTAAGGGGACAGGGGGCCTACAATGAGCAGTTCTTC; CDR3aa: CASSLRGQGAYNEQFF
j_gene: TRBJ1-1; d_gene: TRBD1; abundance: NA; v_gene: TRBV23-1; CDR3nt: TGCGCCAGCAGTCAAAAAGGACAGGCACGCCTAGGGATGAACACTGAAGCTTTCTTT; CDR3aa: CASSQKGQARLGMNTEAFF
j_gene: TRBJ1-4; d_gene: NA; abundance: NA; v_gene: TRBV10-3; CDR3nt: TGTGCCATCAGTGAGTCCGAGGGCGCGGGTGAAAAACTGTTTTTT; CDR3aa: CAISESEGAGEKLFF
j_gene: TRBJ2-5; d_gene: NA; abundance: NA; v_gene: TRBV27; CDR3nt: TGTGCCAGCAGTTTAGGACATGGGGAGACCCAGTACTTC; CDR3aa: CASSLGHGETQYF
j_gene: TRBJ2-3; d_gene: NA; abundance: NA; v_gene: TRBV30; CDR3nt: TGTGCCTGCTGCGGACTCGTTTGGGATACGCAGTATTTT; CDR3aa: CACCGLVWDTQYF